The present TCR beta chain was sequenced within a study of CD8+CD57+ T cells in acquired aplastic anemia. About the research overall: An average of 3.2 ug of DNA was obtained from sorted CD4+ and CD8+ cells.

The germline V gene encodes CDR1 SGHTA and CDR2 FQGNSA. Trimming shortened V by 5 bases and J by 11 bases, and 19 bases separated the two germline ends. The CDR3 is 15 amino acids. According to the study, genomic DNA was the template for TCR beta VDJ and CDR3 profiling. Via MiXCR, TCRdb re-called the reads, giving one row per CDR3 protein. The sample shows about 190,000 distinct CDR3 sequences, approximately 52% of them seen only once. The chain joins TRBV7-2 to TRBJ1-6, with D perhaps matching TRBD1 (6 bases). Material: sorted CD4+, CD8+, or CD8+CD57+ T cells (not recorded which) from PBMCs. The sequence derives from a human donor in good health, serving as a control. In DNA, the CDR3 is TGTGCCAGCAGCCTGAGCTCAGGGGACAATCCACCCCTCCACTTT. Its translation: CASSLSSGDNPPLHF.